This T cell receptor beta chain was identified in a study of post-analysis software for immune sequencing data. As for the study in general: Relapsing-remitting, secondary progressive and progressive-relapsing multiple sclerosis were all included among the disease courses.

Unique molecular identifiers were carried by the TCR beta cDNA libraries. TCRdb used MiXCR to reprocess the PCR reads, holding one entry per CDR3 protein. The sample shows about 500,000 distinct CDR3 sequences, around 40% of them seen only once. This clonotype was observed once. This TCR derives from a girl between 10 and 17 years old with multiple sclerosis. The sample comprised blood.

The DNA of the CDR3 is TGCAGTGCCCAATGGACAGGTCACTCCGGGAAAAGCAATCAGCCCCAGCATTTT. It is translated as CSAQWTGHSGKSNQPQHF. This sequence joins TRBV20-1 and TRBJ1-5; TRBD1 matches at 7 bases. V lost 6 bases, J lost 1 base, and 18 bases stayed unmatched. CDR1 and CDR2 (germline): DFQATT, SNEGSKA (reference sequence). The CDR3 has 18 residues.